This TCR beta chain was sequenced in a study of T cells in Graves' hyperthyroidism and ophthalmopathy. From RNA transcripts, TCR beta CDR3 regions were amplified. When the TCR CDR3 underwent first-round RT-PCR, the HTBI primer set was used. TCRdb re-called the multiplex PCR reads with MiXCR, one entry per CDR3 protein. This table holds 300,000 to 350,000 distinct CDR3 sequences, around a sixth found once. The V and J ends lost 5 bases and 8 bases respectively, with 18 bases between them. The CDR3 extends over 15 amino acids. The germline V gene encodes CDR1 SNHLY and CDR2 FYNNEI. This sequence originates from a woman in her 50s with Graves' hyperthyroidism. This sequence joins TRBV2 and TRBJ1-4; D is unresolved. The sample comprised blood. The DNA of the CDR3 is TGTGCCAGCAGTTTATCTGTCAGCTGGAGGGAAAAACTGTTTTTT. Amino acids: CASSLSVSWREKLFF.